This entry features one T cell receptor beta chain sequence. In this sample, this clonotype turned up many times. The antigen it binds to is not known. Base qualities are not at hand, and no much larger clone is one base apart. Library preparation was by multiplex PCR. Sequenced using an Illumina HiSeq 4000. CDR3 regions were amplified by Arm-PCR with iRepertoire HTBI primers to construct TCR beta libraries. Before sequencing, the PCR products went through gel purification. Regarding the original processing steps: A total of fewer than 70 TRBV and 14 TRBJ segments were identified across samples and were used for gene usage analysis of CDR3 amino acid clonotypes. COPE and FqMerger were used to merge filtered high-quality paired reads into contigs. BLAST was used to align contigs to IMGT TRBV, TRBD and TRBJ reference genes, and CDR3 was defined according to IMGT. Any clonotype with a frequency above 0.1% was classified as a highly expanded clone. Repertoire diversity was measured by Shannon entropy, and V-J evenness by the Gini coefficient. A clonotype found in more than one individual was treated as public. TCRdb's own reprocessing of the public reads used fastp at Q25 and MiXCR and kept productive beta chains. Records with the same CDR3 protein are collapsed into one entry carrying the most frequent genes and DNA. For this entry, the V and J calls and clone size follow TCRdb and not the study's own pipeline. For this sample the table gives 390,000 or so distinct CDR3 sequences, of which approximately 10% were detected only once. Clones ranked in the top ten supply approximately 17% of the sample.

The entry originates in a study of regulatory T cells in long-lasting Graves disease (dated by TCRdb to the early 2020s). The study in broad terms: Patients with newly diagnosed Graves' disease had been on antithyroid drugs for under 3 months. Peripheral blood TCR sequencing and RNA sequencing compared persistent Graves' disease patients with newly diagnosed Graves' disease patients. The study was conducted in China and was registered as a clinical trial. TCR sequencing covered 13 persistent and 20 or so newly diagnosed Graves' disease patients, some 33 samples in total. General conclusions and limits of the study: Peripheral blood alone was examined, since thyroid tissue, which constituted the primary lesion, could not be accessed. Only the TCR beta chain was sequenced and analyzed. Compared with newly diagnosed patients, patients with persistent Graves' disease had lower TCR Shannon entropy and fewer highly expanded clones, which suggests clonal expansion. The authors acknowledged the small sample size as a limitation that may reduce accuracy. Persistent disease showed preferential use of TRBV28, TRBJ1-2 and TRBJ2-5, whereas newly diagnosed disease favored TRBV20-1 and TRBJ2-1. Persistent patients shared more public clonotypes among themselves (roughly 2,700) than newly diagnosed patients did (approximately 900).

The germline V gene specifies SGHTA as CDR1 and FQGNSA as CDR2. The CDR3 holds 17 amino acids from the cysteine to the phenylalanine. The sequence is cut down to CDR3 DNA, 51 bases in frame from base 1. V has 5 bases trimmed and J has 2 bases trimmed; junction bases matching no gene number 13. The sample's time point, from its label and the paper: newly diagnosed GD, antithyroid drugs for less than 3 months. RNA was extracted from PBMCs in TRIzol for both TCR sequencing and RNA sequencing. The diagnosis of Graves' disease was made according to American Thyroid Association guidelines. The patients came from an endocrinology department in Xi'an, China. From each patient, approximately 9 milliliters of peripheral blood was collected into an EDTA anticoagulant tube. Ficoll Paque Plus density gradient separation was used to isolate PBMCs, and no further T cell sorting was performed. An Agilent 2100 Bioanalyzer and agarose gel were used to check RNA quality, while a NanoDrop 2000 measured RNA concentration.

This same sample was also part of a study on T cells in Graves' hyperthyroidism and ophthalmopathy. In that second paper, the authors write: Stable Graves' hyperthyroidism was defined as no progression to ophthalmopathy during 18 months of follow-up. Hyperthyroidism patients were aged 18 to 65 years and newly diagnosed, with disease duration of less than 2 months. The study excluded patients with uncontrolled infections, other autoimmune diseases, pregnancy or lactation. Diagnoses were based on clinical symptoms, serum thyroxine and TRAb, thyroid ultrasound and orbital computed tomography. A first-round RT-PCR of the TCR CDR3 used the HTBI primer set with the Qiagen OneStep RT-PCR kit. Most expanded thyroid clonotypes (frequency above 0.001) were also found in blood, which suggests that blood repertoires may mirror thyroid immune responses. Ophthalmopathy was separated from stable hyperthyroidism by a 13 V-J signature model, with around 90% sensitivity and approximately 81% specificity obtained in cross-validation and 80%/75% obtained in testing. In validation, the model predicted progression to ophthalmopathy with around 71% sensitivity and roughly 75% specificity, a median of 6.5 months before onset. To identify TCR V-J signatures that set the groups apart, the researchers used a discovery cohort of about a hundred patients, made up of 43 with Graves' ophthalmopathy and 55 to 65 with stable Graves' hyperthyroidism. Whether ophthalmopathy could be predicted prospectively was tested in an independent validation cohort made up of about 20 hyperthyroidism patients plus 17 patients who later progressed to ophthalmopathy. The 100 discovery patients were divided at random into training and test sets in a 7:3 ratio. In addition, the study compared T-cell repertoires in thyroid tissue and in blood from roughly 6 Graves' hyperthyroidism patients. Once sampling was done, hyperthyroidism patients were given methimazole at a starting dose of 30 mg daily, whereas ophthalmopathy patients were given high-dose intravenous methylprednisolone. The libraries were constructed in a second round of multiplex PCR and then size-selected and purified. Paired-end sequencing of the libraries was performed with 100 bp reads on an Illumina HiSeq2000. SOAPnuke was used to process the raw data, throwing out any read that contained adapters or uncalled bases, had a mean Phred below 15, or lacked an exact constant-primer or identifier match. COPE v1.2.5 was used to merge the high-quality paired reads, and each unique nucleotide sequence was defined as a clonotype. MiTCR v1.1 was used to align the clonotypes against IMGT TRBV, TRBD and TRBJ reference segments. The analysis included only V-J combinations with a frequency above 0.0001, which together covered about 99% of the repertoires. A TCS score was defined as the ratio of F50 (clonal expansion) to E x V (chaos), with BLOSUM62-based TCRdist applied between CDR3 peptides within each V-J. Welch's t-statistics and random forest reduced fewer than 550 V-J features to 10 to 15, which were used in a naive Bayes classifier (R e1071). Sample size was not statistically predetermined, and investigators were not blinded to group allocation. The paper reports TCR Vbeta CDR3 sequencing of 135 peripheral blood samples: approximately 43 ophthalmopathy, about 75 hyperthyroidism and 17 progressor patients.

This TCR came from a woman aged 18-35 years with Graves disease. Donor details come from another sample of the same person, matched by shared clones. The sample in question was peripheral blood mononuclear cells (PBMCs), obtained at new diagnosis, from a patient treated with antithyroid drugs. The chain links TRBV7-2 with TRBJ2-3; the central 7 bases match TRBD2. The encoded CDR3 is CASSPDPASGSTDTQYF. The sequenced DNA is TGTGCCAGCAGCCCCGATCCGGCTAGCGGATCCACAGATACGCAGTATTTT.